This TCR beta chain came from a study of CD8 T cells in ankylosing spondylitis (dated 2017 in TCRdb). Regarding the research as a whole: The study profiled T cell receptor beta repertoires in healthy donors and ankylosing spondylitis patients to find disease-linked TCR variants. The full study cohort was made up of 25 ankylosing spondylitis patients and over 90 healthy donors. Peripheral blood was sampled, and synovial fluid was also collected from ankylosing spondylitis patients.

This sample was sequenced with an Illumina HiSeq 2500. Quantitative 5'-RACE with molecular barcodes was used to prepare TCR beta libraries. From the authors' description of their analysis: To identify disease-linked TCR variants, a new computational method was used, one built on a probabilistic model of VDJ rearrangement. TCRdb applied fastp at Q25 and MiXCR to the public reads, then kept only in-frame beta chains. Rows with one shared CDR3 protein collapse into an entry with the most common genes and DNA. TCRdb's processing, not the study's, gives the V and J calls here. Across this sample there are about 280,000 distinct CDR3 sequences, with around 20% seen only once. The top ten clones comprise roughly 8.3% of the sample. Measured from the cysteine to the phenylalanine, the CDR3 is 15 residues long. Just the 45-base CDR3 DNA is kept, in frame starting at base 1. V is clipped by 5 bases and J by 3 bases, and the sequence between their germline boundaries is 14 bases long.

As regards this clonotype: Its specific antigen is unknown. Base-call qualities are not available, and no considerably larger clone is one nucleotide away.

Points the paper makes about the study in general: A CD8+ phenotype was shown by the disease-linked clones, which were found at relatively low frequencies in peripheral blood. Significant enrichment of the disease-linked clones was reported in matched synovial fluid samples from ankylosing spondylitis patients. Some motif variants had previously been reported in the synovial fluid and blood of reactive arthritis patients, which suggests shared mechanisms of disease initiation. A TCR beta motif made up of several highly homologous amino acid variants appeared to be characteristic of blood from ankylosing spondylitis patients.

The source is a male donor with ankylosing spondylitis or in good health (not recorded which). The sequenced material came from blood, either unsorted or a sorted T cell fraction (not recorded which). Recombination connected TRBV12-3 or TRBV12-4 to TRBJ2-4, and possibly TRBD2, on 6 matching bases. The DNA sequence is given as TGTGCCAGCAGTCTCGGGACTGCCGGCAAAAACATTCAGTACTTC. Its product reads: CASSLGTAGKNIQYF.